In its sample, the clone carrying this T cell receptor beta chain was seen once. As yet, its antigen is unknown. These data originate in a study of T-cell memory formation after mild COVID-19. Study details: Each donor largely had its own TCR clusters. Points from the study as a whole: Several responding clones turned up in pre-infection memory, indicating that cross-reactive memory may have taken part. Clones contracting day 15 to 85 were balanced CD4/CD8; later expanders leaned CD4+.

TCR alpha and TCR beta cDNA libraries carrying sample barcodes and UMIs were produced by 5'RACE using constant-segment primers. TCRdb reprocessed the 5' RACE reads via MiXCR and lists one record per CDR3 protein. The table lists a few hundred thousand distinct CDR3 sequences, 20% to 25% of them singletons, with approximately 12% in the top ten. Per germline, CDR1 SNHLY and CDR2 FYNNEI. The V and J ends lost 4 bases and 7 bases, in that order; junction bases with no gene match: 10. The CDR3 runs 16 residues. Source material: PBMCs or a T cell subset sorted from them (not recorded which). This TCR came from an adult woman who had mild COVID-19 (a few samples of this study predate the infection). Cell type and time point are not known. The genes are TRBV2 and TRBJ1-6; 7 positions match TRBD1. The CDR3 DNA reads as TGTGCCAGCAGTGGACAGGGAAACCTCCGGAATTCACCCCTCCACTTT. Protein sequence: CASSGQGNLRNSPLHF.